Shown below are 27 T cell receptor beta chains from a single sample sequenced in a study of naive and memory T cell subsets. An equimolar mix of two oligonucleotides served as the beta constant-region primer for TRBC1 and TRBC2. TCRdb fed the UMI-ligation and nested PCR reads into MiXCR, producing one record per CDR3 protein. The data contain under 100,000 distinct CDR3 sequences, around 6.5% of them singletons. Sequenced sample: central memory CD4+ T cells from blood. All receptors derive from a human donor in good health.

This clonotype was seen ten or more times. The V gene is TRBV29-1, the J gene TRBJ1-2; no definite D call. Germline CDR1 SQVTM, CDR2 ANQGSEA. The CDR3 totals 11 residues. Trimming took 4 bases from V and 6 from J, leaving 9 bases between them. In nucleotides, the CDR3 is TGCAGCGTTGTTATAGGGAATGGCTACACCTTC. The encoded protein is CSVVIGNGYTF.

This chain joins TRBV7-8 and TRBJ2-7, with 9 bases identical to TRBD1. The germline V gene encodes CDR1 SGHVS and CDR2 FQNEAQ. CDR3 length: 15 amino acids. Trimming cost V 5 bases and J 1 base; bases outside gene matches: 6. The CDR3 coding sequence is TGTGCCAGCAGCCACCAAGGGACAGGGTCCTACGAGCAGTACTTC. Translated, it gives CASSHQGTGSYEQYF.

The gene calls are TRBV6-4 and TRBJ2-7; TRBD2 matches 13 bases. The CDR3 is 15 residues long. Trimming at V came to 4 bases and at J to 2 bases, leaving 2 bases not matched to a gene. CDR1 and CDR2 (germline): MRHNA, SNTAGT. The CDR3 DNA is TGTGCCAGCAGTGTGGGGACTAGCGGGACCTACGAGCAGTACTTC. Translated: CASSVGTSGTYEQYF.

This clonotype occurred many times. The chain uses TRBV7-2 and TRBJ1-1; D is unclear. Germline CDR1 SGHTA, CDR2 FQGNSA. The CDR3 is made up of 14 amino acids. Trimming shortened V by 4 bases and J by 0 bases, and 9 bases separated the two germline ends. Here the CDR3 reads CASSSQRLNTEAFF. Here the CDR3 DNA reads TGTGCCAGCAGCTCCCAGCGGTTGAACACTGAAGCTTTCTTT.

This CDR3 reads CASSKTRVSYNEQFF. The DNA of the CDR3 is TGTGCCAGCAGTAAAACTAGAGTTTCCTACAATGAGCAGTTCTTC. The rearrangement links TRBV6-1 to TRBJ2-1; maybe TRBD2 (5 bases). The CDR3 spans 15 residues. In germline, CDR1 is MNHNS, CDR2 SASEGT. V lost 5 bases to trimming and J lost 1 base, with 12 bases between them.

In its sample, this clonotype was seen a few times. The chain uses TRBV7-9 and TRBJ1-6, with 10 bases lining up with TRBD1. Per the germline V gene, CDR1 is SEHNR and CDR2 is FQNEAQ (reference sequence). The CDR3 is made up of 16 amino acids. Unmatched junction bases numbered 10, after V lost 7 bases and J lost 7 bases. For the CDR3, the DNA is TGTGCCAGCACCGGTTCTGCGGGACAGGGGAATTCACCCCTCCACTTT. Its protein product is CASTGSAGQGNSPLHF.

The rearrangement uses TRBV7-2 and TRBJ1-5; the D gene is possibly TRBD1 (5 bases). There are 18 residues in the CDR3. Germline CDR1 and CDR2: SGHTA and FQGNSA. Trimming removed 3 bases at V and 5 bases at J, with 23 bases between. The CDR3: CASSFRPQNRQNHQPQHF. CDR3 nucleotide sequence: TGTGCCAGCAGCTTCCGACCACAGAACCGACAGAACCATCAGCCCCAGCATTTT.

This clonotype has ten or more counts. The chain is built from TRBV5-1 and TRBJ2-2, with D tentatively TRBD1 (5 bases). V lost 1 base and J lost 3, with 10 bases in between. The CDR3 totals 15 residues. CDR1 and CDR2 from the germline V gene are SGHRS and YFSETQ. In DNA form, the CDR3 reads TGCGCCAGCAGCTTGTATGGGGCATACACCGGGGAGCTGTTTTTT. Protein product: CASSLYGAYTGELFF.

The gene calls are TRBV5-4 and TRBJ2-1; 15 bases match TRBD2. The CDR3 is 16 amino acids. Germline V gene data show CDR1 as SGHNT and CDR2 as YYREEE (reference sequence). V lost 4 bases, J lost 9 bases, and 8 bases stayed unmatched. Here the CDR3 reads CASSPGLAGGSSEQFF. CDR3 DNA: TGTGCCAGCAGCCCGGGACTAGCGGGAGGATCGAGTGAGCAGTTCTTC.

The chain recombines TRBV6-6 with TRBJ1-4; 9 nucleotides align to TRBD1. CDR1 and CDR2 (germline): MNHNY, SVGAGI (reference sequence). The CDR3 is 17 amino acids. V trimming: 2 bases; J trimming: 6 bases; junction bases outside the gene matches: 10. This chain's CDR3 is CASSYGTGIIKDEKLFF. In DNA, the CDR3 is TGTGCCAGCAGTTACGGGACAGGGATTATAAAGGATGAAAAACTGTTTTTT.

The CDR3 coding sequence is TGTGCCAGCAGCCTTCAGGCCCGGGATCACGGTGCTGAAGCTTTCTTT. Its protein product is CASSLQARDHGAEAFF. The chain uses TRBV4-2 and TRBJ1-1; D is ambiguous. Trimming pared 4 bases from V and 6 bases from J, leaving 21 bases between. Germline CDR1 and CDR2: LGHNA and YNFKEQ. The CDR3 totals 16 residues.

This clonotype was seen a handful of times. This chain links TRBV18 with TRBJ1-1, with TRBD1 identical over 12 bases. Germline-derived CDR1 and CDR2 are KGHSH and LQKENI. The trim removed 2 bases at V and 5 bases at J, leaving 3 bases unmatched. CDR3 length: 15 residues. The CDR3 reads CASSPGTGGLTEAFF. The CDR3, as DNA: TGTGCCAGCTCACCAGGGACAGGGGGCTTGACTGAAGCTTTCTTT. Drawing the rest from reference TRBV18 and TRBJ1-1, the complete variable domain is NAGVMQNPRHLVRRRGQEARLRCSPMKGHSHVYWYRQLPEEGLKFMVYLQKENIIDESGMPKERFSAEFPKEGPSILRIQQVVRGDSAAYFCASSPGTGGLTEAFFGQGTRLTVV.

There are many counts of this clonotype. The chain joins TRBV28 to TRBJ1-5; D call uncertain. The V end was cut by 2 bases, the J end by 6 bases, with 2 bases between. This CDR3 has 11 amino acids. The V gene's germline CDR1 is MDHEN and CDR2 SYDVKM. This chain's CDR3 is CASSLRQPQHF. The CDR3 nucleotides are TGTGCCAGCAGTTTACGTCAGCCCCAGCATTTT. Full variable domain (missing parts from reference TRBV28 and TRBJ1-5): DVKVTQSSRYLVKRTGEKVFLECVQDMDHENMFWYRQDPGLGLRLIYFSYDVKMKEKGDIPEGYSVSREKKERFSLILESASTNQTSMYLCASSLRQPQHFGDGTRLSIL.

This clonotype was counted a few times. This chain uses TRBV18 with TRBJ2-4, with a weak D call TRBD1 (5 bases). CDR3 length equals 14 residues. Germline V gives CDR1 KGHSH, CDR2 LQKENI. Trimming took off 0 bases at V and 7 bases at J, with 10 bases between the two ends. The CDR3: CASSPPTVRNIQYF. CDR3 bases: TGTGCCAGCTCACCACCGACAGTTCGCAACATTCAGTACTTC.

At least ten counts were recorded for this clonotype. V is TRBV29-1 and J is TRBJ2-5; the match to TRBD1 covers 10 bases. Germline loops: CDR1 SQVTM, CDR2 ANQGSEA. This CDR3 region has 14 residues. V lost 4 bases and J lost 0; bases outside the gene matches: 2. The CDR3 DNA is TGCAGCGTTGTGGGACAGGGGAACCAAGAGACCCAGTACTTC. This encodes CSVVGQGNQETQYF.

At least ten counts were recorded for this clonotype. This CDR3 reads CASNSRGQPQHF. In nucleotides, the CDR3 is TGTGCCAGCAACTCTCGGGGGCAGCCCCAGCATTTT. This chain links TRBV6-6 with TRBJ1-5; weak D call: TRBD1 (5 bases). The V end was cut by 7 bases, the J end by 7 bases, with 11 bases between. CDR1 is MNHNY, CDR2 SVGAGI, per germline (reference sequence). This CDR3 region has 12 residues.

This clonotype was observed many times. This chain joins TRBV12-3 or TRBV12-4 and TRBJ1-4; D not resolved. The V end lost 6 bases, the J end lost 4 bases, and 6 bases lay between the germline ends. CDR3 size: 12 residues. The CDR3 region is CASRHFNEKLFF. The CDR3 nucleotides read TGTGCCAGCAGGCACTTTAATGAAAAACTGTTTTTT.

This clonotype has at least ten counts. The chain uses TRBV12-3 or TRBV12-4 and TRBJ1-5; weak D call: TRBD1 (5 bases). The CDR3 runs 16 residues. The V gene lost 3 bases and the J gene lost 5 bases, with 17 bases spanning the gap. In nucleotides, the CDR3 is TGTGCCAGCAGTTTGACAGTGGGGGGAAGATATCAGCCCCAGCATTTT. Translation gives CASSLTVGGRYQPQHF.

This clonotype was recorded at least ten times. The V call is TRBV18, the J call TRBJ1-1; 9 bases agree with TRBD1. The CDR3 sequence is 16 residues long. After removal of 4 bases from V and 0 bases from J, the junction contained 6 bases not matched to a gene. CDR1 and CDR2 from the germline V gene are KGHSH and LQKENI. The CDR3 region has the DNA TGTGCCAGCTCACTCACAGGGGGCCGATTGAACACTGAAGCTTTCTTT. Amino acids: CASSLTGGRLNTEAFF. Together with reference TRBV18 and TRBJ1-1, the CDR3 gives the full variable domain: NAGVMQNPRHLVRRRGQEARLRCSPMKGHSHVYWYRQLPEEGLKFMVYLQKENIIDESGMPKERFSAEFPKEGPSILRIQQVVRGDSAAYFCASSLTGGRLNTEAFFGQGTRLTVV.

This chain links TRBV7-2 with TRBJ2-7, with TRBD2 matching 12 bases. The CDR3 is made up of 18 amino acids. The V gene's germline CDR1 is SGHTA and CDR2 FQGNSA. Trimming cost V 2 bases and J 6 bases; bases outside gene matches: 14. The DNA of the CDR3 is TGTGCCAGCAGCTTAAGTAGTTTGGGGTCTAGCGGGAGGGCCGAGCAGTACTTC. Translation: CASSLSSLGSSGRAEQYF. Based on the CDR3 plus reference TRBV7-2 and TRBJ2-7, the full variable domain is GAGVSQSPSNKVTEKGKDVELRCDPISGHTALYWYRQSLGQGLEFLIYFQGNSAPDKSGLPSDRFSAERTGGSVSTLTIQRTQQEDSAVYLCASSLSSLGSSGRAEQYFGPGTRLTVT.

At least ten counts were recorded for this clonotype. V and J are TRBV18 and TRBJ1-2, with D perhaps matching TRBD1 (6 bases). This CDR3 is built from 14 residues. V lost 3 bases, J lost 8 bases, and 16 bases lay in between. CDR1 and CDR2 from the germline V gene are KGHSH and LQKENI. This CDR3 is CASSPQGQPGGYTF. DNA of the CDR3: TGTGCCAGCTCACCCCAGGGACAACCAGGAGGCTACACCTTC.

The sample holds many counts of this clonotype. The J gene is TRBJ1-5, the V gene TRBV2; D not certain. The V gene lost 1 base and the J gene lost 0 bases, with 10 bases spanning the gap. The germline CDR1 and CDR2 sequences are SNHLY and FYNNEI. This CDR3 spans 16 amino acids. CDR3 loop: CASSEEPQHSNQPQHF. The CDR3 region has the DNA TGTGCCAGCAGTGAAGAGCCCCAGCATAGCAATCAGCCCCAGCATTTT.

The table lists this clonotype with a few counts. The CDR3 DNA reads as TGTGCCAGCACCCCATCCGCGGGGGGACGAGGGCACGAGCAGTACTTC. Amino acid sequence: CASTPSAGGRGHEQYF. V and J are TRBV6-1 and TRBJ2-7; 8 nucleotides line up with TRBD2. Germline assignment: CDR1 MNHNS and CDR2 SASEGT. V shed 7 bases and J 5 bases; nucleotides not matched to a gene: 16. The CDR3 runs 16 residues.

This chain links TRBV5-4 with TRBJ2-6; a possible D gene is TRBD1 (6 bases). CDR1 SGHNT and CDR2 YYREEE come from the germline V gene (reference sequence). V shed 6 bases and J shed 0 bases, with 19 bases lying between them. The CDR3 runs to 18 residues. CDR3: CASTRGPPLISGANVLTF. CDR3 DNA: TGTGCCAGCACCAGGGGACCCCCACTTATCTCTGGGGCCAACGTCCTGACTTTC.

By sample share, this clonotype is medium-sized. This chain connects TRBV20-1 to TRBJ1-3; D gene uncertain. Germline loops: CDR1 DFQATT, CDR2 SNEGSKA (reference sequence). V lost 2 bases, J lost 8 bases, and 7 bases lay in between. CDR3 length equals 11 residues. The CDR3 sequence is CSARTGDTIYF. The DNA of the CDR3 is TGCAGTGCTAGAACGGGCGACACCATATATTTT.

This chain uses TRBV6-5 with TRBJ1-3; no reliable D call. The CDR3 runs to 14 residues. Germline values: CDR1 MNHEY, CDR2 SVGAGI. V gave up 5 bases and J gave up 4 bases, with 12 bases separating them. In nucleotides, the CDR3 is TGTGCCAGCAGTGCCAGATCGTACGGAAACACCATATATTTT. Translation: CASSARSYGNTIYF.

The V call is TRBV19, the J call TRBJ2-5, with 7 bases lining up with TRBD1. Per germline, CDR1 LNHDA and CDR2 SQIVND (reference sequence). CDR3 length equals 12 residues. The V segment lost 10 bases and the J segment 5 bases; nucleotides outside the gene matches: 7. CDR3 loop: CATEGAGETQYF. CDR3 in DNA: TGTGCCACCGAGGGGGCAGGGGAGACCCAGTACTTC.